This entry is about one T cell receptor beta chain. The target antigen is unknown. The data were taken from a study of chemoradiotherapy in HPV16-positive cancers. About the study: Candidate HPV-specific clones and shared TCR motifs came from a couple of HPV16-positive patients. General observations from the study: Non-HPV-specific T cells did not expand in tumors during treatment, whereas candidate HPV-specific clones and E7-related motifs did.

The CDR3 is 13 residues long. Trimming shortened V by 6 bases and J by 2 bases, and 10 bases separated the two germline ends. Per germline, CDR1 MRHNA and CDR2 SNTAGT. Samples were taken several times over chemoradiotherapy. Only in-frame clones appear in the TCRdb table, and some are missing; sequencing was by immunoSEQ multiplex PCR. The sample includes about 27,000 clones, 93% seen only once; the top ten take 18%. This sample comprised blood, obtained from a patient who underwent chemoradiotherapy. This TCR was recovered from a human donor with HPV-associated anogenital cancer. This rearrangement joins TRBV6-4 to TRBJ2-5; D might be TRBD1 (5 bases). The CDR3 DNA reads TGTGCCAGCAGAGAAGGGGTTCAAGAGACCCAGTACTTC. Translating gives CASREGVQETQYF.